This T cell receptor (beta chain) stems from a study of CD4 T cell repertoires in COVID-19. The CDR3 runs to 16 residues. The V gene end was trimmed by 3 bases and the J gene end by 2 bases; junction bases not matched to a gene: 3. Sequencing used immunoSEQ multiplex PCR; TCRdb keeps in-frame clones, though not all of them. In the table there are tens of thousands of clones, about 80% of which are singletons. This material consisted of CD4+ T cells from peripheral blood, taken after recovery from COVID-19. The rearrangement joins TRBV23-1 to TRBJ2-2, with TRBD1 matching 10 bases. TRBV23-1 is treated as an ORF (open reading frame) with a function not yet certain. The TCR was taken from a human donor who had COVID-19. CDR3 coding DNA: TGCGCCAGCAGTCAGGGGACAGGGGTCAACACCGGGGAGCTGTTTTTT. Protein: CASSQGTGVNTGELFF.